What follows describes a single T cell receptor (beta chain). This sample was included in a study of cytomegalovirus exposure and HLA in healthy donors. The CDR3 runs 14 residues. The V and J ends lost 6 bases and 5 bases, in that order; junction bases with no gene match: 9. Germline CDR1 and CDR2: KGHSH and LQKENI. In the PCR, 60 Vbeta and 13 Jbeta primers were used. The repertoire was sequenced with immunoSEQ multiplex PCR; TCRdb's copy has only in-frame clones and lacks some. The top ten hold 4.5% to 7% of the sample, which has 150,000 to 160,000 clones, around 82% seen once. The source material was PBMCs. The receptor was derived from a woman in her forties in good health and CMV-seropositive. The chain uses TRBV18 and TRBJ2-5; TRBD1 matches at 7 bases. CDR3 DNA sequence: TGTGCCAGCTCCCCGGGACAGTATCGGGAGACCCAGTACTTC. Translated, it gives CASSPGQYRETQYF.